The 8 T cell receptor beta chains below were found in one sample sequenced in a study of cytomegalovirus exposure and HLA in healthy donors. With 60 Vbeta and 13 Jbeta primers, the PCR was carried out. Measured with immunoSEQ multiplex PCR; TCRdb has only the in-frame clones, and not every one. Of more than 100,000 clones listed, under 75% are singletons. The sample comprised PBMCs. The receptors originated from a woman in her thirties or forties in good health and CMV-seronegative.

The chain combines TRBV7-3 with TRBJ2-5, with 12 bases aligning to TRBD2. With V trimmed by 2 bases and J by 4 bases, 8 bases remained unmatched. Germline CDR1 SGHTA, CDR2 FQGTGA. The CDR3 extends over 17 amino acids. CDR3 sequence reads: CASSLGLAGGQGETQYF. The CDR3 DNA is TGTGCCAGCAGCTTAGGTCTAGCGGGGGGGCAAGGAGAGACCCAGTACTTC.

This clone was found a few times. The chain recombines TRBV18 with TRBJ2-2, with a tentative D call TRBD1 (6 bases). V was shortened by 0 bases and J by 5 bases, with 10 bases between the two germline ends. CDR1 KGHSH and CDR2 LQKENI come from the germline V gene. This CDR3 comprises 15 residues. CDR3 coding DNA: TGTGCCAGCTCACCACCGGACAGAAGGACCGGGGAGCTGTTTTTT. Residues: CASSPPDRRTGELFF.

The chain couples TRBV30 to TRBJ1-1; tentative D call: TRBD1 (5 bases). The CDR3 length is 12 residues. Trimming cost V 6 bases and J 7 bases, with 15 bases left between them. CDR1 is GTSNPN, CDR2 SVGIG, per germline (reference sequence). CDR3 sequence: CACGWSGDEAFF. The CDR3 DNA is TGTGCCTGCGGGTGGTCGGGGGATGAAGCTTTCTTT.

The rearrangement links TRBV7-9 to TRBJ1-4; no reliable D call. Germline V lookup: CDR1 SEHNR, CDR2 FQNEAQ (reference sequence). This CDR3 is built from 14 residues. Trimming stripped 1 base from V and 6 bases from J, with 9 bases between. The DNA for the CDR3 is TGTGCCAGCAGCTTAGAAACTGGAGATGAAAAACTGTTTTTT. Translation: CASSLETGDEKLFF.

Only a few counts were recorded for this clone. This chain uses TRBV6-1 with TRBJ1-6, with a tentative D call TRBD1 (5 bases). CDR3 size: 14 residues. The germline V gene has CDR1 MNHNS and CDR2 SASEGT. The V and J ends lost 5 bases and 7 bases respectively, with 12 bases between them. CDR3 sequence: CASSTKGNNSPLHF. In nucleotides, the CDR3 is TGTGCCAGCAGTACGAAGGGGAACAATTCACCCCTCCACTTT.

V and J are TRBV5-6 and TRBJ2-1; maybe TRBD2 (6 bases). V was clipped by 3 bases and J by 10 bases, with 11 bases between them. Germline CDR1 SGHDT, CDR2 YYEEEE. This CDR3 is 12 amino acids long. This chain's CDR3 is CASSSPGREQFF. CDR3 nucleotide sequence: TGTGCCAGCAGCTCCCCCGGGAGAGAGCAGTTCTTC.

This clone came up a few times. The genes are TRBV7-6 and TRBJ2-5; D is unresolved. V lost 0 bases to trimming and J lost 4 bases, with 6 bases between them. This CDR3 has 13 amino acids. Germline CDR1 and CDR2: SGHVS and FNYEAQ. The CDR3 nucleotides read TGTGCCAGCAGCTTAGCCCCTCTAGAGACCCAGTACTTC. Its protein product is CASSLAPLETQYF.

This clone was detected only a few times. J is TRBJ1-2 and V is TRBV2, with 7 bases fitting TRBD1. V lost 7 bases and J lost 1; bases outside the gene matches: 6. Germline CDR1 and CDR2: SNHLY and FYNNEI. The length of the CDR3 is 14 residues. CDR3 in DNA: TGTGCCAGCATTCCGGACAGGAATAACTATGGCTACACCTTC. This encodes CASIPDRNNYGYTF.